This T cell receptor (beta chain) derives from a study of blood T cells in healthy people across ages. Study-wide results and caveats: Per million T cells, the diversity of TCR beta decreased roughly linearly as age advanced.

The donors, all healthy, were Caucasians living in Russia, aged roughly 6 to 100. Each sample yielded at least 6 million isolated PBMCs. Samples each yielded at least 5 micrograms of total RNA. Trimming cost V 2 bases and J 3 bases; bases outside gene matches: 3. The V gene's germline CDR1 is SNHLY and CDR2 FYNNEI. CDR3 length: 15 amino acids. A second PCR of roughly 7 to 11 cycles used a sample-barcoded 5' primer and a J-beta primer mix. TCRdb independently ran MiXCR on the 5' RACE reads; one entry per CDR3 protein. The data show 1,500,000 or so distinct CDR3 sequences, roughly 64% seen once. With regard to this clonotype: The target antigen is unknown.

The chain couples TRBV2 to TRBJ2-5; 10 nucleotides agree with TRBD2. The clonotype originates from a young man in good health. What was sequenced was blood. The CDR3 protein is CASSEFLAGEETQYF. DNA for the CDR3: TGTGCCAGCAGTGAATTCCTAGCGGGGGAAGAGACCCAGTACTTC.